This is a list of T cell receptor beta chains from one sample in a study of blood T cell repertoires in COVID-19. Sequenced by immunoSEQ multiplex PCR; TCRdb stores in-frame clones only, minus some. The table shows some 75,000 clones, with more than 85% occurring only once. The sequencing sample was made of peripheral blood. The source is a man in his 60s with acute or convalescent COVID-19. CDR3s include the opening cysteine and the closing phenylalanine or tryptophan. D genes are given only for firm matches. The listing skips clone size in some rows; elsewhere it reads once, few, many or a size class.

clone size	V gene	D gene	J gene	CDR3 protein	CDR3 DNA
NA	TRBV24-1	TRBD1	TRBJ2-5	CATSDRDRVLETQYF	TGTGCCACCAGTGATCGGGACAGGGTTCTGGAGACCCAGTACTTC
NA	TRBV4-1	TRBD1	TRBJ2-3	CASSQDGQGGTDTQYF	TGCGCCAGCAGCCAAGATGGGCAGGGGGGCACAGATACGCAGTATTTT
NA	TRBV7-8	NA	TRBJ1-6	CASSFSRNSPLHF	TGTGCCAGCAGCTTTTCCAGGAATTCACCCCTCCACTTT
NA	TRBV6-5	TRBD1	TRBJ1-4	CASTKRQGGEKLFF	TGTGCCAGCACCAAAAGACAGGGAGGCGAAAAACTGTTTTTT
few	TRBV2	NA	TRBJ2-1	CASSDRAGPYNEQFF	TGTGCCAGCAGTGATAGGGCGGGCCCCTACAATGAGCAGTTCTTC
NA	TRBV18	NA	TRBJ1-2	CASSPGQGSYGYTF	TGTGCCAGCTCACCAGGGCAGGGTAGCTATGGCTACACCTTC
NA	TRBV28	NA	TRBJ1-1	CASSLTGRAHTEAFF	TGTGCCAGCAGCCTTACTGGCAGGGCGCACACTGAAGCTTTCTTT
NA	TRBV6-6	TRBD2	TRBJ2-5	CASSLAGGRETQYF	TGTGCCAGCAGCCTAGCGGGAGGGAGGGAGACCCAGTACTTC
NA	TRBV6-5	NA	TRBJ1-4	CASSYSDGTPNEKLFF	TGTGCCAGCAGTTACTCCGACGGGACACCTAATGAAAAACTGTTTTTT
NA	TRBV10-3	TRBD1	TRBJ2-7	CAISESPGGTYEQYF	TGTGCCATCAGTGAGTCGCCAGGGGGAACCTACGAGCAGTACTTC